Here is one T cell receptor (beta chain) with its context. The authors' processing: Researchers report that nucleated cell counts were estimated from reference gene primer amplification. Only in-frame clones appear in the TCRdb table, and some are missing; sequencing was by immunoSEQ multiplex PCR. V and J calls and clone size are copied from that table; D and trimming were computed from the DNA. In the table there are 150,000 to 200,000 clones, roughly nine tenths of which are singletons. These data belong to a study of blood T cell repertoires in COVID-19. Overall study context: Spain, Italy and the United States supplied samples that represented acute and convalescent COVID-19. From T cells, B-cell-depleted T cells, or PBMCs came the material, which was cDNA or gDNA.

From germline, CDR1 is MNHEY and CDR2 SVGEGT. There are 17 residues in the CDR3. V lost 4 bases and J lost 5, with 22 bases in between. This receptor was taken from a man in his 60s with active or convalescent COVID-19. The chain employs TRBV6-2 or TRBV6-3 and TRBJ2-3, with D maybe TRBD2 (6 bases). The sequencing input was peripheral blood. The CDR3 bases are TGTGCCAGCAGTTCGCTTCTAGCGACCCAAGCGGAAGATACGCAGTATTTT. Amino acids: CASSSLLATQAEDTQYF.